This T cell receptor (beta chain) was captured by sequencing in a study of blood T cell repertoires in COVID-19. This CDR3 has 14 amino acids. Per the germline V gene, CDR1 is SGDLS and CDR2 is YYNGEE. Trimming took 3 bases from V and 7 from J; bases not matched to a gene: 5. In the original workflow: For nucleated cells, counts were estimated from reference gene primer amplification. The repertoire was sequenced with immunoSEQ multiplex PCR; TCRdb's copy has only in-frame clones and lacks some. V, J and clone size are those of that table, while D and trimming were read from the DNA. The sample consists of over 90,000 clones, 89% of them appearing once.

The chain employs TRBV9 and TRBJ2-1, with TRBD1 matching over 9 bases. This TCR was recovered from an older woman with acute or convalescent COVID-19. The specimen was peripheral blood. The CDR3 protein is CASSAGQGLNEQFF. For the CDR3, the DNA is TGTGCCAGCAGCGCGGGACAGGGCTTGAATGAGCAGTTCTTC.